This T cell receptor beta chain was sequenced in a study of identical twins. On this clonotype: The antigen is not known.

The authors used template switching to add a universal primer site and gave cDNA unique molecular identifiers. One entry per CDR3 protein, called by TCRdb with MiXCR from the 5' RACE reads. This sample carries about 530,000 distinct CDR3 sequences, about 20% of them seen once, and the ten largest clones take around 0.5%. Whole-study results and caveats: Alpha sequences out of frame and shared by twins had excess low generation probability. In monozygotic twins, models underestimated the sharing of out-of-frame TCR alpha.

The same data also contributed to another study, on yellow fever vaccine responses in identical twins.

The sequenced sample consisted of CD4+ T cells sorted from blood. The sequence was collected from a young woman in good health.

The CDR3 region has the DNA TGTGCCAGCAGTTACAACTTTGTCTTGGCGGAAGGCTACACCTTC. Protein: CASSYNFVLAEGYTF. This chain links TRBV6-5 with TRBJ1-2; D uncertain. Trimming stripped 2 bases from V and 8 bases from J, with 18 bases between. CDR1 and CDR2 from the germline V gene are MNHEY and SVGAGI. The CDR3 runs to 15 residues.